What follows describes a single TCR beta chain. Extraction and reverse transcription of RNA yielded cDNA as the sequencing template. Repertoires were generated with immunoSEQ multiplex PCR, while TCRdb's copy carries only in-frame clones and drops some. The sample lists 180,000 or so clones, over 55% occurring once. In germline, CDR1 is LGHNA, CDR2 YSLEER. V lost 5 bases to trimming and J lost 0 bases, with 11 bases between them. This CDR3 spans 16 amino acids. These data belong to a study of CD8+ T cells in alopecia areata. In alopecia areata patients, both lesional scalp punch biopsies and peripheral blood were collected.

This receptor was obtained from a human donor with alopecia areata. The chain combines TRBV4-3 with TRBJ1-6; no clear D gene. The sequencing used CD4+ T cells sorted from blood, collected at week 0. CDR3 sequence (DNA): TGCGCCAGCAGCTCTGGTGGGAGCTCCTATAATTCACCCCTCCACTTT. Protein: CASSSGGSSYNSPLHF.